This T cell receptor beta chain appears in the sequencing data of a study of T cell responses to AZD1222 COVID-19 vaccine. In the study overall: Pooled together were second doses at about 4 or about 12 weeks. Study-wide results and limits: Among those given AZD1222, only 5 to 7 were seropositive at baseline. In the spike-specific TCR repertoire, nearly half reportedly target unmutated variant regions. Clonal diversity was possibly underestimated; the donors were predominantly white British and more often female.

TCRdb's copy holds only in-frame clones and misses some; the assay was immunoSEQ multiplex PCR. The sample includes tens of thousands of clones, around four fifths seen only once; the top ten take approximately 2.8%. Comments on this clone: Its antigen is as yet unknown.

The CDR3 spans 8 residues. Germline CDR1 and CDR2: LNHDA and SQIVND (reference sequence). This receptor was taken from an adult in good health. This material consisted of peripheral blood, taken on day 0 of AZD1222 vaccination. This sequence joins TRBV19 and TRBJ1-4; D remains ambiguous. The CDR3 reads CGGWELFF. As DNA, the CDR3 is TGTGGCGGGTGGGAACTGTTTTTT.